A single sample is the source of the 8 T cell receptor beta chains below, sequenced in a study of radiotherapy plus CTLA-4 blockade in lung cancer. Profiled with immunoSEQ multiplex PCR; TCRdb holds only in-frame clones, not every one. The repertoire holds about 31,000 clones, with more than 70% as singletons. Sequenced here: peripheral blood, sampled from a patient treated with radiotherapy plus ipilimumab. The origin of the receptors is a human donor with non-small cell lung cancer whose response to radiotherapy plus ipilimumab could not be evaluated.

This clone was recorded once. This chain links TRBV9 with TRBJ2-5; 7 nucleotides agree with TRBD2. The CDR3 loop spans 16 amino acids. Germline V lookup: CDR1 SGDLS, CDR2 YYNGEE. Germline trimming cut 4 bases from V and 1 base from J; bases unmatched to any gene: 10. The CDR3 sequence: CASSPSMSGVQETQYF. The CDR3 DNA sequence: TGTGCCAGCAGCCCCTCGATGAGCGGGGTCCAAGAGACCCAGTACTTC.

The V and J genes are TRBV2 and TRBJ1-6, with a weak D call TRBD1 (5 bases). The CDR3 is 14 amino acids. Germline assignment: CDR1 SNHLY and CDR2 FYNNEI. V lost 4 bases and J lost 5, with 9 bases in between. CDR3 amino acids: CASSGTRNNSPLHF. In DNA form, the CDR3 reads TGTGCCAGCAGTGGGACAAGAAATAATTCACCCCTCCACTTT.

The J gene is TRBJ2-7, the V gene TRBV7-2, with 7 positions matching TRBD1. The ends lost 1 base at V and 5 bases at J; junction bases unmatched: 8. Germline V CDR1 and CDR2: SGHTA, FQGNSA. The CDR3 is 15 residues long. CDR3 coding DNA: TGTGCCAGCAGCTTAGTCGACAGGGAGCCCCACGAGCAGTACTTC. Its protein product is CASSLVDREPHEQYF.

This chain joins TRBV7-2 and TRBJ2-5; perhaps TRBD2 as D (6 bases). V lost 3 bases and J 5 bases, leaving 13 bases between the germline ends. The CDR3 runs 14 residues. Germline CDR1 is SGHTA and CDR2 is FQGNSA. The DNA for the CDR3 is TGTGCCAGCAGCTTCAACGGGAGAGGGGAGACCCAGTACTTC. Translated: CASSFNGRGETQYF. Combining the CDR3 with reference TRBV7-2 and TRBJ2-5 gives the whole variable domain GAGVSQSPSNKVTEKGKDVELRCDPISGHTALYWYRQSLGQGLEFLIYFQGNSAPDKSGLPSDRFSAERTGGSVSTLTIQRTQQEDSAVYLCASSFNGRGETQYFGPGTRLLVL.

This clone has a handful of counts. The V call is TRBV10-3, the J call TRBJ1-1, with 9 positions matching TRBD1. With V trimmed by 4 bases and J by 6 bases, 3 bases remained unmatched. The CDR3 length is 13 residues. Germline CDR1 and CDR2: ENHRY and SYGVKD. This CDR3 is CAISGTGEAEAFF. In nucleotides, the CDR3 is TGTGCCATCAGTGGGACAGGGGAGGCTGAAGCTTTCTTT.

The chain links TRBV5-1 to TRBJ2-2, with a tentative D call TRBD2 (5 bases). Germline V gene data show CDR1 as SGHRS and CDR2 as YFSETQ. V gave up 5 bases and J gave up 4 bases, with 15 bases separating them. CDR3 length: 15 amino acids. DNA for the CDR3: TGCGCCAGCAGTCCCGGGATAGCCGGCACCGGGGAGCTGTTTTTT. It yields the protein CASSPGIAGTGELFF.

This sequence joins TRBV5-1 and TRBJ2-2; 7 positions agree with TRBD1. The V segment lost 2 bases and the J segment 1 base; nucleotides outside the gene matches: 5. Germline V gene data show CDR1 as SGHRS and CDR2 as YFSETQ. This CDR3 is built from 16 residues. CDR3 in DNA: TGCGCCAGCAGCTTAGGGGACAGTCGGAACACCGGGGAGCTGTTTTTT. Amino acids: CASSLGDSRNTGELFF.

J is TRBJ2-5 and V is TRBV7-9, with D perhaps TRBD1 (5 bases). The DNA end favors TRBJ2-7, so the J call may be wrong. Per the germline V gene, CDR1 is SEHNR and CDR2 is FQNEAQ (reference sequence). This CDR3 region has 14 residues. DNA of the CDR3: TGTGCCAGCAGCTTAGGGGCAGGGTCTGGCGAGCAGTACTTC. Its protein is CASSLGAGSGEQYF.